These 5 T cell receptor beta chains came from one sample sequenced in a study of regulatory T cells in long-lasting Graves disease. Arm-PCR of CDR3 regions and iRepertoire HTBI primers were the basis on which TCR beta libraries were built. TCRdb re-called the multiplex PCR reads through MiXCR, storing one row per CDR3 protein. This table has hundreds of thousands of distinct CDR3 sequences, around 21% appearing once. Time point given: persistent/refractory GD, antithyroid drugs over 5 years with positive TRAb. The TCR library was made from RNA that had been extracted from PBMCs in TRIzol. The specimen was peripheral blood mononuclear cells (PBMCs), collected when the disease was refractory, from a patient treated with antithyroid drugs. Source of these receptors: a female donor with Graves disease.

This clonotype was seen repeatedly, ten times or more. The J gene is TRBJ2-2, the V gene TRBV7-2; perhaps TRBD2 as D (6 bases). This CDR3 has 15 residues. From germline, CDR1 is SGHTA and CDR2 FQGNSA. The V gene lost 2 bases and the J gene lost 0 bases, with 7 bases spanning the gap. DNA of the CDR3: TGTGCCAGCAGCTTAACGGGGGCGAACACCGGGGAGCTGTTTTTT. It is translated as CASSLTGANTGELFF.

This clonotype has a single count. A much larger clone differs by one base, so this may be a read error. This CDR3 fails to terminate in the conserved phenylalanine or tryptophan, so it likely reflects a read error. The CDR3: CASRRTLWGYGYTV. The CDR3 nucleotides read TGTGCCAGCAGGAGGACACTTTGGGGCTATGGCTACACCGTC. This chain links TRBV2 with TRBJ1-2, with a tentative D call TRBD1 (5 bases). CDR1 and CDR2 from the germline V gene are SNHLY and FYNNEI. V was shortened by 6 bases and J by 4 bases, with 15 bases between the two germline ends. This CDR3 is 14 amino acids long.

The rearrangement joins TRBV30 to TRBJ2-1; 10 bases are shared with TRBD1. The CDR3 runs to 15 residues. The V gene's germline CDR1 is GTSNPN and CDR2 SVGIG (reference sequence). The V segment lost 8 bases and the J segment 9 bases; nucleotides outside the gene matches: 16. Here the CDR3 DNA reads TGTGCCGGAGAGATCCCGGGACAGGGGAATCGTGAGCAGTTCTTC. Encoded protein: CAGEIPGQGNREQFF.

The chain uses TRBV4-2 and TRBJ2-5, with TRBD1 matching 8 bases. This CDR3 region has 17 residues. J lost 5 bases, V lost 1 base, and 12 bases had no gene match. The germline CDR1 and CDR2 sequences are LGHNA and YNFKEQ. This chain's CDR3 is CASSQVIDRGFQETQYF. DNA of the CDR3: TGTGCCAGCAGCCAAGTTATCGACAGGGGATTCCAGGAGACCCAGTACTTC.

This clonotype was seen only a few times. V usage is TRBV28 and J usage is TRBJ2-3, with D possibly being TRBD1 or TRBD2 (5 bases each). There are 14 residues in the CDR3. V lost 5 bases to trimming and J lost 4 bases, with 13 bases between them. Germline V gives CDR1 MDHEN, CDR2 SYDVKM. In DNA form, the CDR3 reads TGTGCCAGCAGTCCTTGGGGGAACGCAGATACGCAGTATTTT. Translating it yields CASSPWGNADTQYF.